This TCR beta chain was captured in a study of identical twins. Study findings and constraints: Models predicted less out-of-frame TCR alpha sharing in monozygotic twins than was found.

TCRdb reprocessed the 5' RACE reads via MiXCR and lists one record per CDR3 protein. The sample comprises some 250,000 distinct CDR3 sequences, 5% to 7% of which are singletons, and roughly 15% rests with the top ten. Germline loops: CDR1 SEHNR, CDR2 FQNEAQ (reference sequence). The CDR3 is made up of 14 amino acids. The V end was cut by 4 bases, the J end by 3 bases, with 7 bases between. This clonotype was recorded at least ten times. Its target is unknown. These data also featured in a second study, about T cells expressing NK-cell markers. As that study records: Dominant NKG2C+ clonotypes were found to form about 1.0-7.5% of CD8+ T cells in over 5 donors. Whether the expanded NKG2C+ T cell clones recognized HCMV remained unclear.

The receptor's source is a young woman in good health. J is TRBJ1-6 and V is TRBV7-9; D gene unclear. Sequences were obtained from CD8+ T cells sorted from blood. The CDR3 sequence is CASSSDGYNSPLHF. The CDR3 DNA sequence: TGTGCCAGCAGCTCGGACGGCTATAATTCACCCCTCCACTTT.